The subject of this entry is one T cell receptor beta chain. Its antigen is not known. The data were taken from a study of PD-1 blockade in classical Hodgkin lymphoma. Findings and limits, study-wide: Patients who responded completely had about the same baseline diversity as newly diagnosed patients.

V shed 5 bases, J shed 7 bases, and the junction held 6 bases outside the gene matches. The CDR3 length is 13 residues. CDR1 SGHAT and CDR2 FQNNGV come from the germline V gene. All the patients suffered relapse after autologous stem cell transplantation, and brentuximab vedotin exposure differed. Data came from immunoSEQ multiplex PCR; TCRdb stores just in-frame clones and leaves some out. The sample lists over 60,000 clones; 71% were seen once. The chain uses TRBV11-2 and TRBJ2-5; 8 nucleotides align to TRBD2. This material consisted of peripheral blood mononuclear cells (PBMCs), taken before the second cycle of nivolumab. This TCR was sampled from a human donor with classical Hodgkin lymphoma. The DNA for the CDR3 is TGTGCCAGCAGCCGGGGGGGGATAGGGACCCAGTACTTC. Encoded protein: CASSRGGIGTQYF.